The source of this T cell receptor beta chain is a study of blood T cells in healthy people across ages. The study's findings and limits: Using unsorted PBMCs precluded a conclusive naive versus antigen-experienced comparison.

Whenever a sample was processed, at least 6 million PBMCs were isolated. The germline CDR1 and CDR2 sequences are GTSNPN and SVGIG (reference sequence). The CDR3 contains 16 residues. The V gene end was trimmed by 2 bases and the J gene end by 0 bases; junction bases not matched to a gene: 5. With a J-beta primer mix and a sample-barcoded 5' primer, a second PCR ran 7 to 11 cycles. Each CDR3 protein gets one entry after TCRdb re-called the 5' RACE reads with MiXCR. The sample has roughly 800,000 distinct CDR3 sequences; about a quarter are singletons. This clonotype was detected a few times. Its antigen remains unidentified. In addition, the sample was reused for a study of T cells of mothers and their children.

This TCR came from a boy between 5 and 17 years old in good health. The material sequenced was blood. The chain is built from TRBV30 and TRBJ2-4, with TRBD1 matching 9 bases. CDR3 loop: CAWSPWTGVAKNIQYF. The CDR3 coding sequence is TGTGCCTGGAGTCCCTGGACAGGGGTAGCCAAAAACATTCAGTACTTC.